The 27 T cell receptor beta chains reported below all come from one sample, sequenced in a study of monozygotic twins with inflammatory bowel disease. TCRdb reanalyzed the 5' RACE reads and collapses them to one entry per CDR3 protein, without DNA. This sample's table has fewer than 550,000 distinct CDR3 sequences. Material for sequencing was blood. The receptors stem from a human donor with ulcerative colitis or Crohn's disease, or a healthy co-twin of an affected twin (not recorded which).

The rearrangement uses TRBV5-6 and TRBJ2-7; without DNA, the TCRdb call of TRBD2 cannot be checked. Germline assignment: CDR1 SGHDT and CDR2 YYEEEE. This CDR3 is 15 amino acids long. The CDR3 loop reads CASSGLGTSDYEQYF.

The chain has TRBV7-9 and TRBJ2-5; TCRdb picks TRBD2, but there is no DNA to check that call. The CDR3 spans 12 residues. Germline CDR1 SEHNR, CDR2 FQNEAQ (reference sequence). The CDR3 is CASSPREGTQYF. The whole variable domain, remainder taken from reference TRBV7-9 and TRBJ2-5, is DTGVSQNPRHKITKRGQNVTFRCDPISEHNRLYWYRQTLGQGPEFLTYFQNEAQLEKSRLLSDRFSAERPKGSFSTLEIQRTEQGDSAMYLCASSPREGTQYFGPGTRLLVL.

CDR3 in amino acids: CASSRPGGADTGELFF. The V call is TRBV6-4, the J call TRBJ2-2; TCRdb reports TRBD1, a call that lacks DNA to check it against. CDR1 is MRHNA and CDR2 is SNTAGT in the germline V gene. The CDR3 covers 16 residues.

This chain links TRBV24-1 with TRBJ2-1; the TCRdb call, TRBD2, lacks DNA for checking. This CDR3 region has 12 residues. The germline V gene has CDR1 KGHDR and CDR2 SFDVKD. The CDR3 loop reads CATSDGGRAQFF.

CDR3 residues: CASSLGAASGDTIYF. The V gene is TRBV12-3 or TRBV12-4, the J gene TRBJ1-3; as DNA is missing, the TRBD1 call by TCRdb cannot be tested. The CDR3 loop spans 15 amino acids.

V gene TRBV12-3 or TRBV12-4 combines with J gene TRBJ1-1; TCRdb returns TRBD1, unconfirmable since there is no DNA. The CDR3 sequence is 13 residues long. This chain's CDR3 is CASSGTVGTEAFF.

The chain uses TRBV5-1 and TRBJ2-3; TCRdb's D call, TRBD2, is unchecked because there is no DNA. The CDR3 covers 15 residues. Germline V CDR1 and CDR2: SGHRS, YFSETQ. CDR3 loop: CASSGGLAATDTQYF. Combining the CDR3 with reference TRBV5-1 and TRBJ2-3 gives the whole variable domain KAGVTQTPRYLIKTRGQQVTLSCSPISGHRSVSWYQQTPGQGLQFLFEYFSETQRNKGNFPGRFSGRQFSNSRSEMNVSTLELGDSALYLCASSGGLAATDTQYFGPGTRLTVL.

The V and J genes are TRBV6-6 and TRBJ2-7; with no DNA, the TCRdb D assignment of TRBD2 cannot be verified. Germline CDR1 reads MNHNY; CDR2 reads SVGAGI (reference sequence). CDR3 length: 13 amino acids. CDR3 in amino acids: CASSRDLNYEQYF.

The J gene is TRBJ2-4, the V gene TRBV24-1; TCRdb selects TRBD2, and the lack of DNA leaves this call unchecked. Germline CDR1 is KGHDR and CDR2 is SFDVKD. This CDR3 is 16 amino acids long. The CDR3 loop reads CATSGLADYQLDIQYF.

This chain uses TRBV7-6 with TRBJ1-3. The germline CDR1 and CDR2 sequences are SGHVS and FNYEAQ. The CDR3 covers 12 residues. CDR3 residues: CASRGTGNTIYF.

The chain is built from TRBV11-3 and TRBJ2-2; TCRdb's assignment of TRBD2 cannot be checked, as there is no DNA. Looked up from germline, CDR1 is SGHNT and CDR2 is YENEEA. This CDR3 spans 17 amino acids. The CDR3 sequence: CASSPPLAGAGTGELFF.

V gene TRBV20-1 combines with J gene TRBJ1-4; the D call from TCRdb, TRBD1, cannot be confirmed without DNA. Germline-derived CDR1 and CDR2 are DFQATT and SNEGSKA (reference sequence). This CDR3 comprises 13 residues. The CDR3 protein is CSARSGPHEKLFF.

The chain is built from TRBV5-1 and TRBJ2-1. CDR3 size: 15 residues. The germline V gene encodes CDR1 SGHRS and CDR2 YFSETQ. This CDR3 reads CASSLVGDIYNEQFF. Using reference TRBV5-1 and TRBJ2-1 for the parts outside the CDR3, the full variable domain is KAGVTQTPRYLIKTRGQQVTLSCSPISGHRSVSWYQQTPGQGLQFLFEYFSETQRNKGNFPGRFSGRQFSNSRSEMNVSTLELGDSALYLCASSLVGDIYNEQFFGPGTRLTVL.

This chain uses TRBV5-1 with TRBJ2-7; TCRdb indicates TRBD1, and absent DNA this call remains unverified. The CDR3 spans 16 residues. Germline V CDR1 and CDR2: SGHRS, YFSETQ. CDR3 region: CASSLAPTGTSGEQYF.

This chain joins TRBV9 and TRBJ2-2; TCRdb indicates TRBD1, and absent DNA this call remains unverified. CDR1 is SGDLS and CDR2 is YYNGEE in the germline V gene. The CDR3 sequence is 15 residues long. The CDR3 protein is CASSVSGTPTGELFF.

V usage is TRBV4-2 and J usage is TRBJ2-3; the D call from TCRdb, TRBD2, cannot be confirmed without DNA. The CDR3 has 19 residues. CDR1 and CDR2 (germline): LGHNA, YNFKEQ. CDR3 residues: CASSPESRLAGGGQDTQYF.

The CDR3 sequence is CASSQAGSTGELFF. This chain connects TRBV7-8 to TRBJ2-2; TCRdb's D gene call, TRBD1, goes unchecked for lack of DNA. The CDR3 runs to 14 residues. Per germline, CDR1 SGHVS and CDR2 FQNEAQ.

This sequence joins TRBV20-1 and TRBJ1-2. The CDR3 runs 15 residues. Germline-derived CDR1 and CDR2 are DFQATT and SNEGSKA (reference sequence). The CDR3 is CSASLGPSPNYGYTF.

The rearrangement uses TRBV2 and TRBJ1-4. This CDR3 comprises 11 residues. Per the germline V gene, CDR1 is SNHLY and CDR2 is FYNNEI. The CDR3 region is CASRINEKLFF.

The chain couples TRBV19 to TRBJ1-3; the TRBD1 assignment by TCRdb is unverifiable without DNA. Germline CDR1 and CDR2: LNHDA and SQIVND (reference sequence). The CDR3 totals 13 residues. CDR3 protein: CASSVPNGNTIYF.

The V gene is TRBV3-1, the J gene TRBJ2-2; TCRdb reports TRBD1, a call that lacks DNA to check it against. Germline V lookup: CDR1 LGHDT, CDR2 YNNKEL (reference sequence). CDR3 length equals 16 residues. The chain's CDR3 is CASSQDGRANTGELFF.

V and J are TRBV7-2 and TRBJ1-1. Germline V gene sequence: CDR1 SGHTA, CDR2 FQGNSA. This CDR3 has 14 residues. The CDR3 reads CASSLYTGGTEAFF.

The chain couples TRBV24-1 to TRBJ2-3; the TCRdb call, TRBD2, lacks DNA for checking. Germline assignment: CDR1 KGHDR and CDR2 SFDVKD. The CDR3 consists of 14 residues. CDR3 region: CATNVAGSTDTQYF.

The CDR3 spells CASSQSRGRSSGNTIYF. J is TRBJ1-3 and V is TRBV23-1. TRBV23-1 is designated an ORF whose function remains uncertain. CDR3 length equals 17 residues.

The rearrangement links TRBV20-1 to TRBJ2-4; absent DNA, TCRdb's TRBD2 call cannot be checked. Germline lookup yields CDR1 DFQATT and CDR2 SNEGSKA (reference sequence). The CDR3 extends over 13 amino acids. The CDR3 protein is CSPLALAKNIQYF.

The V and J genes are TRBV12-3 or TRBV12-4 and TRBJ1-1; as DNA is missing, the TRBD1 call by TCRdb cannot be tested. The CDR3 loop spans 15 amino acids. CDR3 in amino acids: CASSSYRDGITEAFF.

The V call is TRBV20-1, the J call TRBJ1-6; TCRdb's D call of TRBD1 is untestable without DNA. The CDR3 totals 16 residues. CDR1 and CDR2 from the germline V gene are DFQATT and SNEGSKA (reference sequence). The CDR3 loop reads CSAGTGLSSYNSPLHF.